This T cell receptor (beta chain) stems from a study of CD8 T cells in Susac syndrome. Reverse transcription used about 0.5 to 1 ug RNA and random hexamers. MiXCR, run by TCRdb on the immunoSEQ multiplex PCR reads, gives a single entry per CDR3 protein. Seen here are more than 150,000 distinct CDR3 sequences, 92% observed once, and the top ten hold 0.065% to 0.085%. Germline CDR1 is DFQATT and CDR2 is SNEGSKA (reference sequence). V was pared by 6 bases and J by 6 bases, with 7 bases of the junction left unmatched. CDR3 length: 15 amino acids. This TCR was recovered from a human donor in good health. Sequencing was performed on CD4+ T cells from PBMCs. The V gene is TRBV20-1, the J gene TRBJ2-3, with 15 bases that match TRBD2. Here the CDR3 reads CSAPGLAGGPDTQYF. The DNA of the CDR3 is TGCAGTGCCCCAGGACTAGCGGGGGGGCCTGATACGCAGTATTTT.